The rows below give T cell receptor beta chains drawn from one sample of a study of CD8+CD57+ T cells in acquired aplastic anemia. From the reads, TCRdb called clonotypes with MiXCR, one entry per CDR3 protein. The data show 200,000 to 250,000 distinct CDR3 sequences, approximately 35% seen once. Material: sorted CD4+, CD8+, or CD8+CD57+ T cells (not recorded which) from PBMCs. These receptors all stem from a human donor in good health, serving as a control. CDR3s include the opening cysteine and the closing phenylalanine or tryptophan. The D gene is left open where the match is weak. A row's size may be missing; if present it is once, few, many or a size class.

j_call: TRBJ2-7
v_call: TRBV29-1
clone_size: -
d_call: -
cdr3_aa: CSVVKRRDKEQYF
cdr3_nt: TGCAGCGTTGTAAAGAGGAGGGATAAGGAGCAGTACTTC

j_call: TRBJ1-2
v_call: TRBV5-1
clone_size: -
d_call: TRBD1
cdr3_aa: CASSLGQGIGGYTF
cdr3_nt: TGCGCCAGCAGCTTGGGACAGGGGATTGGTGGCTACACCTTC

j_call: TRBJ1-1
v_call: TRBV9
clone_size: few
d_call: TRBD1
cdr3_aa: CASSMGQGITEAFF
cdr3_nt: TGTGCCAGCAGCATGGGACAGGGGATCACTGAAGCTTTCTTT

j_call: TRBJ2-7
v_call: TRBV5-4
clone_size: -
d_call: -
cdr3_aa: CASRNMRDPRHEQYF
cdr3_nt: TGTGCCAGCAGAAATATGCGGGACCCGAGGCACGAGCAGTACTTC

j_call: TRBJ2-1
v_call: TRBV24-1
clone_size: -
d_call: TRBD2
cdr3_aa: CATSETLAGIDEQFF
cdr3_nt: TGTGCCACCAGTGAAACGTTAGCGGGAATCGATGAGCAGTTCTTC

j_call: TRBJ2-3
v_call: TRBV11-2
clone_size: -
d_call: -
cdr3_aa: CASSLGLYPSTDTQYF
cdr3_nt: TGTGCCAGCAGCTTAGGACTGTACCCATCCACAGATACGCAGTATTTT

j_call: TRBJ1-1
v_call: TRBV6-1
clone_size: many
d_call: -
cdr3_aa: CASSPVERAFF
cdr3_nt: TGTGCCAGCAGCCCCGTAGAGCGAGCTTTCTTT

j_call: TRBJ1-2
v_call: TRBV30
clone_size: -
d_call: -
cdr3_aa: CAWSVQLAYGYTF
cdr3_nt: TGTGCCTGGAGTGTACAGCTAGCTTATGGCTACACCTTC

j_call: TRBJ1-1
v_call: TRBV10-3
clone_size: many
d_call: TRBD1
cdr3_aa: CAISTTPRQGRNTEAFF
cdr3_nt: TGTGCCATCAGCACAACACCCAGACAGGGGAGGAACACTGAAGCTTTCTTT

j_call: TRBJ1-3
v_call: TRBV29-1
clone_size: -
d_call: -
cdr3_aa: CSAQGFGNTRYF
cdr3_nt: TGCAGCGCCCAGGGCTTTGGAAACACCAGATATTTT

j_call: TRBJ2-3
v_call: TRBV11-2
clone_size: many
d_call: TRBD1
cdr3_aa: CASSLTGERADTQYF
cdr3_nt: TGTGCCAGCAGCTTGACAGGGGAACGGGCAGATACGCAGTATTTT

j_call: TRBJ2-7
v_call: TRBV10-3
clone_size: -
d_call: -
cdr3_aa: CAIAGGGGHYEQYF
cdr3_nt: TGTGCCATCGCAGGGGGGGGCGGACACTACGAGCAGTACTTC

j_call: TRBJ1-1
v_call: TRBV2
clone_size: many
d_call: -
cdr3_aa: CASSEDGEAFF
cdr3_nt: TGTGCCAGCAGTGAAGACGGCGAAGCTTTCTTT

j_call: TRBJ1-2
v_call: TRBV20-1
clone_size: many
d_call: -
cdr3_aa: CSARKGQTAYGYTF
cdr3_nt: TGCAGTGCCAGGAAAGGACAGACGGCCTATGGCTACACCTTC

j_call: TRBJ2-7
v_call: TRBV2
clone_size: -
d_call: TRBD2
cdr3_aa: CASSEVFSGRSYEQYF
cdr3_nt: TGTGCCAGCAGTGAAGTTTTTAGCGGGCGCTCCTACGAGCAGTACTTC

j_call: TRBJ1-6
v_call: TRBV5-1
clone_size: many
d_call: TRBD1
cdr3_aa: CASSLGQGWPYNSPLHF
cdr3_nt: TGCGCCAGCAGCTTGGGACAGGGTTGGCCCTATAATTCACCCCTCCACTTT

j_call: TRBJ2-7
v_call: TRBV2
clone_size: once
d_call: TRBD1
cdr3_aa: CASSEDRAHEQYF
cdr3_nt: TGTGCCAGCAGTGAGGACAGGGCCCACGAGCAGTACTTC

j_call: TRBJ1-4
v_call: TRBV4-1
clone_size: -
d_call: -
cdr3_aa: CASSQDLWAPGKKLFF
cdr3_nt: TGCGCCAGCAGCCAAGATCTGTGGGCCCCAGGTAAAAAACTGTTTTTT

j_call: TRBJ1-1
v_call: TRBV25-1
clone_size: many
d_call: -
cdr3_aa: CASAPAGLKGNTEAFF
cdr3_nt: TGTGCCAGCGCCCCTGCAGGGTTGAAGGGAAACACTGAAGCTTTCTTT

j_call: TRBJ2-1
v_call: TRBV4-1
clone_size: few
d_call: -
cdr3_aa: CASSQMWNEQFF
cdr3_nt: TGCGCCAGCAGCCAAATGTGGAATGAGCAGTTCTTC

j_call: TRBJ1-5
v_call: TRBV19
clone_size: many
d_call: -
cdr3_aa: CASSIRDNNQPQHF
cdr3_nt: TGTGCCAGTAGTATACGGGACAACAATCAGCCCCAGCATTTT

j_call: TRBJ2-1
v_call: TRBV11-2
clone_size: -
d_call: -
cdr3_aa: CASSVGEVASSNEQFF
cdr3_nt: TGTGCCAGCAGCGTAGGAGAGGTAGCGAGTTCGAACGAGCAGTTCTTC

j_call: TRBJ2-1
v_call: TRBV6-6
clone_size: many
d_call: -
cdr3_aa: CASRMTAYNEQFF
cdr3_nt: TGTGCCAGCAGGATGACAGCCTACAATGAGCAGTTCTTC

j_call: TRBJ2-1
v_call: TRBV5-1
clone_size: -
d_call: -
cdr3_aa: CASSLDPGYERFF
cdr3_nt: TGCGCCAGCAGCTTGGATCCGGGGTATGAGCGGTTCTTC

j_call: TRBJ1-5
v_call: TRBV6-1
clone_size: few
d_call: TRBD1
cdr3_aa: CASSVKIRGGQIYQPQHF
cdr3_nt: TGTGCCAGCAGCGTGAAGATAAGAGGGGGACAGATTTATCAGCCCCAGCATTTT

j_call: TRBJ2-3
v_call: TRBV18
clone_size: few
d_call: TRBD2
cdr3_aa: CASSPLAGVTDTQYF
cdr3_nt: TGTGCCAGCTCACCCCTAGCGGGAGTCACAGATACGCAGTATTTT

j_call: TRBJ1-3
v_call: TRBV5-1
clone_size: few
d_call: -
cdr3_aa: CASSSQGGGNTIYF
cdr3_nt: TGCGCCAGCAGCTCACAGGGAGGAGGAAACACCATATATTTT

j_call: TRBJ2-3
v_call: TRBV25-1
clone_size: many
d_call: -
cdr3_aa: CASSGGGWGRSTDTQYF
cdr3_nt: TGTGCCAGCAGTGGTGGGGGGTGGGGACGAAGCACAGATACGCAGTATTTT

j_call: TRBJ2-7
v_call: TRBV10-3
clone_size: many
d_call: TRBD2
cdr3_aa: CAISEGLAGAGYEQYF
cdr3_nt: TGTGCCATCAGTGAAGGACTAGCGGGGGCCGGTTACGAGCAGTACTTC

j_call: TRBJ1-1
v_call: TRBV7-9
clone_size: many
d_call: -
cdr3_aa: CASSFSWPTEAFF
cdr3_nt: TGTGCCAGCAGCTTTTCGTGGCCCACTGAAGCTTTCTTT

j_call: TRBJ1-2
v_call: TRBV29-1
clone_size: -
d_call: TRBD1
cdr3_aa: CSVFNTGTGNYGYTF
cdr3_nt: TGCAGCGTTTTTAACACCGGGACAGGGAACTATGGCTACACCTTC

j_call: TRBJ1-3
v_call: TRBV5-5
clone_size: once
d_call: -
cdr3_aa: CAGSLNPPYSGNTIYF
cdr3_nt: TGTGCCGGCAGCTTGAATCCCCCGTACTCTGGAAACACCATATATTTT

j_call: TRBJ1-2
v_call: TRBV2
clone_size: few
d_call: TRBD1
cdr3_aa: CASSPGTGGNNGYTF
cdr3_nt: TGTGCCAGCAGTCCCGGGACAGGGGGCAACAATGGCTACACCTTC

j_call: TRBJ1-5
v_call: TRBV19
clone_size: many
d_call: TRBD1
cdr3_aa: CASSPEGANQPQHF
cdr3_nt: TGTGCCAGTAGCCCGGAGGGGGCAAATCAGCCCCAGCATTTT

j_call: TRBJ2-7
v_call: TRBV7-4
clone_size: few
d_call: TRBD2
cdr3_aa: CASSLVLQTRGVYEQYF
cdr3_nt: TGTGCCAGCAGCTTAGTTCTACAGACGCGGGGGGTCTACGAGCAGTACTTC

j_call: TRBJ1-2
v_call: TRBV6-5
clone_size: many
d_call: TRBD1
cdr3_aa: CASSYSGTGDSGYTF
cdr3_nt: TGTGCCAGCAGTTACTCGGGGACAGGGGATTCTGGCTACACCTTC

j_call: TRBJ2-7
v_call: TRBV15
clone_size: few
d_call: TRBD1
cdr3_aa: CATSRTTGIRSYEQYF
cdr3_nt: TGTGCCACCAGCAGGACGACAGGGATCCGGTCCTACGAGCAGTACTTC

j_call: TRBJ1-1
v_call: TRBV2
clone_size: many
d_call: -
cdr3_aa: CASRQNTEAFF
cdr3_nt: TGTGCCAGCAGACAGAACACTGAAGCTTTCTTT

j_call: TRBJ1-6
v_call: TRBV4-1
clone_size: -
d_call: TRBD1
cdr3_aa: CASRQVAHRGSPLHF
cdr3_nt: TGCGCCAGCAGACAAGTTGCTCACAGGGGGTCACCCCTCCACTTT

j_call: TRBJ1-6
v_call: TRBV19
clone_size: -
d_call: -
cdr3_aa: CASSTGGITGSPLHF
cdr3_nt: TGTGCCAGTAGTACCGGCGGGATAACGGGTTCACCCCTCCACTTT